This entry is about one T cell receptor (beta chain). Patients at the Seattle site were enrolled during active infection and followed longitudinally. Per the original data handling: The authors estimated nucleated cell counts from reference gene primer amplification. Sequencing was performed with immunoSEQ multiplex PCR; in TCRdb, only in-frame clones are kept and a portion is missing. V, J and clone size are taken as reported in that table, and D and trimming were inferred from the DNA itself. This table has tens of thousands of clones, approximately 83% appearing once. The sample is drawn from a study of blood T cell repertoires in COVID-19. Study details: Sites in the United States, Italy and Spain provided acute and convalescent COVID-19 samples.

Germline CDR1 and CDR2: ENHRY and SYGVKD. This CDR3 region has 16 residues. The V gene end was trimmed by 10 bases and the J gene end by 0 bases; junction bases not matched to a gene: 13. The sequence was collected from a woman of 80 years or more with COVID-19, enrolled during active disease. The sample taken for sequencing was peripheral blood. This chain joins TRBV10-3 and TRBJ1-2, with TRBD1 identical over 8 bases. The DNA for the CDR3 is TGTGCCAGCACCCCGGGACAGGCCTTAGCTAACTATGGCTACACCTTC. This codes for CASTPGQALANYGYTF.